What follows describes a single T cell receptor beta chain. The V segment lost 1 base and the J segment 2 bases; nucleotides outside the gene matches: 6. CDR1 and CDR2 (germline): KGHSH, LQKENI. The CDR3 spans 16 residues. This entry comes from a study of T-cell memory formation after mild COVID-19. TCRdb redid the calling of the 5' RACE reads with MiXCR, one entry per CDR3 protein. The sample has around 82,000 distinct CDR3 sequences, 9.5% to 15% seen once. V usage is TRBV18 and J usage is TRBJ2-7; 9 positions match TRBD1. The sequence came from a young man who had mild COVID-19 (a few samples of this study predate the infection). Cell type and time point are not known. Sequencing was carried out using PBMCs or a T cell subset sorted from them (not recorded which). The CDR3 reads CASSPLETGGPYEQYF. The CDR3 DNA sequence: TGTGCCAGCTCACCACTGGAGACAGGGGGTCCCTACGAGCAGTACTTC.